Below are 22 T cell receptor beta chains sequenced from a single sample in a study of cytomegalovirus exposure and HLA in healthy donors. This PCR relied on a set of 60 Vbeta primers and 13 Jbeta primers. Profiling relied on immunoSEQ multiplex PCR, and the TCRdb table lists in-frame clones only, not all of them. The profile covers 150,000 to 200,000 clones, with almost 85% appearing a single time and roughly 0.5% taken by the ten largest. Sample: PBMCs. These receptors all stem from a woman aged 45-65 years in good health and CMV-seronegative.

The rearrangement uses TRBV7-9 and TRBJ1-2; D is possibly TRBD1 (6 bases). V was clipped by 10 bases and J by 4 bases, with 19 bases between them. The germline V gene encodes CDR1 SEHNR and CDR2 FQNEAQ (reference sequence). The CDR3 extends over 14 amino acids. CDR3 protein: CATVGGAGSYGYTF. CDR3 in DNA: TGTGCCACCGTGGGGGGGGCAGGTAGCTATGGCTACACCTTC.

V usage is TRBV28 and J usage is TRBJ1-4, with a possible D match to TRBD1 (5 bases). Germline values: CDR1 MDHEN, CDR2 SYDVKM. This CDR3 region has 16 residues. V was clipped by 6 bases and J by 4 bases, with 18 bases between them. Written as DNA, the CDR3 is TGTGCCAGCAGCGAAAGTGCCTGGGGGGGTAATGAAAAACTGTTTTTT. Translation: CASSESAWGGNEKLFF.

The table lists this clone with a few counts. This chain uses TRBV27 with TRBJ1-6; weak D call: TRBD1 (5 bases). V lost 5 bases and J 8 bases, leaving 22 bases between the germline ends. CDR3 size: 17 residues. Germline V gene lookup returns CDR1 MNHEY and CDR2 SMNVEV (reference sequence). The CDR3 loop is CASSPDRPGEAYSPLHF. CDR3 DNA sequence: TGTGCCAGCAGTCCCGACAGACCAGGCGAGGCGTATTCACCCCTCCACTTT.

This rearrangement joins TRBV13 to TRBJ2-7; the match to TRBD1 covers 9 bases. Looked up from germline, CDR1 is PRHDT and CDR2 is FYEKMQ (reference sequence). This CDR3 is built from 14 residues. V lost 6 bases and J lost 3; bases outside the gene matches: 6. As DNA, the CDR3 is TGTGCCAGCAGGGCCCGGGACAGGGTCTACGAGCAGTACTTC. It encodes CASRARDRVYEQYF. Full variable domain (outside the CDR3, taken from reference TRBV13 and TRBJ2-7): AAGVIQSPRHLIKEKRETATLKCYPIPRHDTVYWYQQGPGQDPQFLISFYEKMQSDKGSIPDRFSAQQFSDYHSELNMSSLELGDSALYFCASRARDRVYEQYFGPGTRLTVT.

The chain carries TRBV9 and TRBJ1-2; weak D call: TRBD1 (5 bases). From germline, CDR1 is SGDLS and CDR2 YYNGEE. CDR3 length: 13 amino acids. The V gene lost 1 base and the J gene lost 8 bases, with 12 bases spanning the gap. The CDR3 DNA reads as TGTGCCAGCAGCGTACCCGGGGGGAACGGCTACACCTTC. This codes for CASSVPGGNGYTF.

The rearrangement joins TRBV4-1 to TRBJ1-1; D might be TRBD1 (6 bases). CDR3 length equals 16 residues. V was pared by 0 bases and J by 4 bases, with 15 bases between. From germline, CDR1 is MGHRA and CDR2 YSYEKL. CDR3 sequence: CASSQDWYRATTEAFF. The CDR3 DNA follows: TGCGCCAGCAGCCAAGACTGGTACAGGGCGACCACTGAAGCTTTCTTT.

The chain couples TRBV18 to TRBJ1-4; D ambiguous. The ends were cut back, 2 bases at V and 3 bases at J, with 4 bases in the middle. Per germline, CDR1 KGHSH and CDR2 LQKENI. This CDR3 has 13 residues. The CDR3 DNA reads as TGTGCCAGCTCACCAGGGCCTAATGAAAAACTGTTTTTT. This encodes CASSPGPNEKLFF.

This chain links TRBV6-5 with TRBJ1-4; possibly TRBD1 for D (6 bases). V lost 5 bases, J lost 3 bases, and 10 bases lay in between. Per germline, CDR1 MNHEY and CDR2 SVGAGI. This CDR3 region has 14 residues. The CDR3 region is CASSTGLANEKLFF. The CDR3 DNA reads as TGTGCCAGCAGTACAGGGTTGGCTAATGAAAAACTGTTTTTT.

The chain employs TRBV6-1 and TRBJ2-7; 8 nucleotides agree with TRBD1. The V gene's germline CDR1 is MNHNS and CDR2 SASEGT. CDR3 length: 14 residues. The ends lost 4 bases at V and 3 bases at J; junction bases unmatched: 5. The CDR3 DNA reads TGTGCCAGCAGTGTTTCAGGGGGCCTCTACGAGCAGTACTTC. Translation: CASSVSGGLYEQYF.

The rearrangement uses TRBV5-6 and TRBJ2-1; D is unresolved. The germline V and J ends were trimmed by 0 bases and 0 bases, with 7 bases remaining between them. Germline CDR1 reads SGHDT; CDR2 reads YYEEEE. There are 15 residues in the CDR3. CDR3 residues: CASSLVRRSYNEQFF. The CDR3 nucleotides read TGTGCCAGCAGCTTGGTGCGGCGCTCCTACAATGAGCAGTTCTTC.

The chain combines TRBV7-6 with TRBJ1-5; 7 positions agree with TRBD1. Trimming removed 0 bases from V and 0 bases from J; junction bases left unmatched: 5. This CDR3 has 17 residues. Germline CDR1 is SGHVS and CDR2 is FNYEAQ. DNA for the CDR3: TGTGCCAGCAGCTTAGCCCTTGGACAGGATAGCAATCAGCCCCAGCATTTT. The encoded protein is CASSLALGQDSNQPQHF.

This clone was picked up a small number of times. This rearrangement joins TRBV28 to TRBJ2-2; 10 bases align to TRBD2. Germline loops: CDR1 MDHEN, CDR2 SYDVKM. The V gene end was trimmed by 0 bases and the J gene end by 4 bases; junction bases not matched to a gene: 8. This CDR3 has 18 amino acids. CDR3 sequence reads: CASSLWGLAGGFTGELFF. The CDR3 region has the DNA TGTGCCAGCAGTTTATGGGGATTAGCGGGAGGATTCACCGGGGAGCTGTTTTTT.

The rearrangement joins TRBV28 to TRBJ2-3; TRBD1 matches at 7 bases. This CDR3 contains 16 residues. The germline V gene has CDR1 MDHEN and CDR2 SYDVKM. Trimming removed 8 bases from V and 3 bases from J; junction bases left unmatched: 14. The CDR3 DNA follows: TGTGCCAGCTCGGGACAGCCATACCGGCGGACAGATACGCAGTATTTT. Translated: CASSGQPYRRTDTQYF. Drawing the rest from reference TRBV28 and TRBJ2-3, the complete variable domain is DVKVTQSSRYLVKRTGEKVFLECVQDMDHENMFWYRQDPGLGLRLIYFSYDVKMKEKGDIPEGYSVSREKKERFSLILESASTNQTSMYLCASSGQPYRRTDTQYFGPGTRLTVL.

The chain combines TRBV28 with TRBJ2-3, with 7 bases lining up with TRBD2. The CDR3 spans 16 residues. With V trimmed by 3 bases and J by 1 base, 7 bases remained unmatched. CDR1 is MDHEN and CDR2 is SYDVKM in the germline V gene. CDR3 DNA sequence: TGTGCCAGCAGTTTGGTCCGGGAGGTCGGCACAGATACGCAGTATTTT. This gives the protein CASSLVREVGTDTQYF.

The chain's CDR3 is CASTPRGNQPQHF. CDR3 nucleotides: TGTGCCAGTACCCCCAGGGGCAATCAGCCCCAGCATTTT. This chain uses TRBV19 with TRBJ1-5, with a possible D match to TRBD1 (5 bases). V dropped 7 bases and J dropped 2 bases, with 9 bases sitting between them. CDR3 length: 13 residues. Per germline, CDR1 LNHDA and CDR2 SQIVND (reference sequence).

In its sample, this clone was seen once. This chain links TRBV18 with TRBJ2-1; 8 bases match TRBD2. The germline CDR1 and CDR2 sequences are KGHSH and LQKENI. The CDR3 has 14 residues. J was trimmed by 7 bases and V by 3 bases; bases with no gene match: 5. The CDR3 sequence is CASSPWTSMNEQFF. Written as DNA, the CDR3 is TGTGCCAGCTCACCCTGGACTAGCATGAATGAGCAGTTCTTC. Drawing the rest from reference TRBV18 and TRBJ2-1, the complete variable domain is NAGVMQNPRHLVRRRGQEARLRCSPMKGHSHVYWYRQLPEEGLKFMVYLQKENIIDESGMPKERFSAEFPKEGPSILRIQQVVRGDSAAYFCASSPWTSMNEQFFGPGTRLTVL.

The chain uses TRBV7-2 and TRBJ2-7; 7 bases match TRBD2. V lost 8 bases and J lost 2; bases outside the gene matches: 9. The CDR3 is 14 amino acids. CDR1 is SGHTA, CDR2 FQGNSA, per germline. DNA of the CDR3: TGTGCCAGCGGGACCGGGACTACCACCTACGAGCAGTACTTC. Residues: CASGTGTTTYEQYF.

The rearrangement links TRBV19 to TRBJ2-7; TRBD1 aligns across 12 bases. Germline assignment: CDR1 LNHDA and CDR2 SQIVND (reference sequence). The CDR3 consists of 16 residues. V trimming: 1 base; J trimming: 4 bases; junction bases outside the gene matches: 5. As DNA, the CDR3 is TGTGCCAGTAGTATAGCACCGGGACAGGGGGCTTACGAGCAGTACTTC. This codes for CASSIAPGQGAYEQYF.

CDR3 amino acids: CASSSSGSETDTQYF. The CDR3 bases are TGCGCCAGCAGCTCTAGCGGGAGTGAGACAGATACGCAGTATTTT. The V gene is TRBV5-1, the J gene TRBJ2-3, with 10 bases aligning to TRBD2. CDR1 SGHRS and CDR2 YFSETQ come from the germline V gene. After removal of 3 bases from V and 3 bases from J, the junction contained 4 bases not matched to a gene. CDR3 length equals 15 residues.

This chain links TRBV5-8 with TRBJ2-2, with 8 bases lining up with TRBD1. CDR3 length: 16 amino acids. The junction had 10 bases not matched to a gene; V was cut back by 5 bases and J by 4 bases. Germline CDR1 SGHTS, CDR2 YDEGEE. The CDR3 nucleotides read TGTGCCAGCAGGGAGGGGACAGGTTTTGGCACCGGGGAGCTGTTTTTT. The encoded protein is CASREGTGFGTGELFF. The full variable domain, completed using reference TRBV5-8 and TRBJ2-2, is EAGVTQSPTHLIKTRGQQATLRCSPISGHTSVYWYQQALGLGLQFLLWYDEGEERNRGNFPPRFSGRQFPNYSSELNVNALELEDSALYLCASREGTGFGTGELFFGEGSRLTVL.

This sequence joins TRBV7-8 and TRBJ2-3; 10 bases are a match to TRBD1. This CDR3 spans 15 amino acids. CDR1 is SGHVS and CDR2 is FQNEAQ in the germline V gene. After removal of 5 bases from V and 6 bases from J, the junction contained 8 bases not matched to a gene. Here the CDR3 DNA reads TGTGCCAGCAGCGAGGCAGGACAGGGGGGGGATACGCAGTATTTT. It is translated as CASSEAGQGGDTQYF.

The rearrangement links TRBV5-1 to TRBJ1-2, with TRBD1 as a possible D gene (6 bases). Germline V gives CDR1 SGHRS, CDR2 YFSETQ. This CDR3 has 16 residues. The V and J ends lost 0 bases and 4 bases respectively, with 16 bases between them. As DNA, the CDR3 is TGCGCCAGCAGCTTGGTCCTAGGACAGACCCTCTATGGCTACACCTTC. This translates into CASSLVLGQTLYGYTF.